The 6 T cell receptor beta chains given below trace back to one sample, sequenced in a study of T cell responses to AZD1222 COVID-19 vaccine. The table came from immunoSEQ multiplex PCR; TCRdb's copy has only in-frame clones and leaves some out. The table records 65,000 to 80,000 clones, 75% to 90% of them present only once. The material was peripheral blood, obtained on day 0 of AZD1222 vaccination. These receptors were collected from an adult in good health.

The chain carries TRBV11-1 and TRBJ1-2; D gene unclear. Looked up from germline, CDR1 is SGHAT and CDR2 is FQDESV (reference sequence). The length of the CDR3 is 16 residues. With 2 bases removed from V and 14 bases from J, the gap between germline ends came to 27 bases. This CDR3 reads CASSLHLLAQSLVGTF. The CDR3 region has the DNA TGTGCCAGCAGCTTACACCTTTTGGCGCAGAGCCTCGTTGGGACCTTC.

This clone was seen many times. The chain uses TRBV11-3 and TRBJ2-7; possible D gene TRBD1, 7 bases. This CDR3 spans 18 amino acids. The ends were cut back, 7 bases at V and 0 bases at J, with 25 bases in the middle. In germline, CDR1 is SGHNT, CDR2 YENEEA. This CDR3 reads CASTVMQGEEGTSYEQYF. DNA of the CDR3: TGTGCCAGCACCGTTATGCAGGGGGAGGAAGGGACCTCCTACGAGCAGTACTTC. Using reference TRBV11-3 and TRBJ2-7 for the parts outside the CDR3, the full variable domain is EAGVVQSPRYKIIEKKQPVAFWCNPISGHNTLYWYLQNLGQGPELLIRYENEEAVDDSQLPKDRFSAERLKGVDSTLKIQPAELGDSAVYLCASTVMQGEEGTSYEQYFGPGTRLTVT.

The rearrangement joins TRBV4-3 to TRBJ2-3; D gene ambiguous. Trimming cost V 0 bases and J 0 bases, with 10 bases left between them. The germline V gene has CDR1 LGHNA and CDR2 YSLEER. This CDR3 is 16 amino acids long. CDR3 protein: CASSQDGSASTDTQYF. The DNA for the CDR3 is TGCGCCAGCAGCCAAGATGGAAGCGCGAGCACAGATACGCAGTATTTT.

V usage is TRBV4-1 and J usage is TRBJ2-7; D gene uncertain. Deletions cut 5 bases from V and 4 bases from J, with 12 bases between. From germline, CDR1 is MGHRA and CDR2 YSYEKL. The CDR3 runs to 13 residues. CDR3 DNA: TGCGCCAGCAGCAGGGCGACAACTTACGAGCAGTACTTC. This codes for CASSRATTYEQYF.

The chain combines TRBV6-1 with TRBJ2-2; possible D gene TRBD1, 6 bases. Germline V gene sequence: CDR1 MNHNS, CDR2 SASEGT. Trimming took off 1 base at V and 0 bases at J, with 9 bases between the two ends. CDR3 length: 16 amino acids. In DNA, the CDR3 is TGTGCCAGCAGTGAAGGGGGACATACGAACACCGGGGAGCTGTTTTTT. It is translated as CASSEGGHTNTGELFF.

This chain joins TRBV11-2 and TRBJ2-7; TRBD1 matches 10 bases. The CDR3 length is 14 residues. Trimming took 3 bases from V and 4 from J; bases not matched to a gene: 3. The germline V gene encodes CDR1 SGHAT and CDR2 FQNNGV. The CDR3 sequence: CASSLRTGGYEQYF. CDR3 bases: TGTGCCAGCAGCTTGCGGACAGGGGGGTACGAGCAGTACTTC.